This T cell receptor (beta chain) stems from a study of T cells in Graves' hyperthyroidism and ophthalmopathy. Study-wide context: Peripheral blood was taken when the disease was first diagnosed, before any treatment began.

The study's findings and limits: Most clonotypes that expanded in the thyroid above 0.001 also showed up in blood.

Recently diagnosed hyperthyroidism of less than 2 months' duration affected patients aged 18 to 65. The sample, blood from the first hyperthyroidism diagnosis, precedes any ophthalmopathy symptoms. V lost 1 base and J 1 base, leaving 7 bases between the germline ends. Germline CDR1 is LNHDA and CDR2 is SQIVND (reference sequence). The CDR3 loop spans 14 amino acids. The CDR3 regions of TCR beta were amplified from RNA transcripts. First-round RT-PCR of the TCR CDR3 relied on the HTBI primer set. TCRdb processed the multiplex PCR reads anew with MiXCR; each CDR3 protein has one entry. Of under 300,000 distinct CDR3 sequences listed, around 15% are singletons. In its sample, this clonotype was seen a few times. What it recognizes is unknown.

Material for sequencing was blood. This chain uses TRBV19 with TRBJ1-1; D possibly corresponds to TRBD1 (5 bases). The clonotype originates from a woman in her 50s with Graves' hyperthyroidism that later progressed to Graves' ophthalmopathy. CDR3 sequence reads: CASSIVQENTEAFF. CDR3 DNA sequence: TGTGCCAGTAGTATAGTACAGGAGAACACTGAAGCTTTCTTT.